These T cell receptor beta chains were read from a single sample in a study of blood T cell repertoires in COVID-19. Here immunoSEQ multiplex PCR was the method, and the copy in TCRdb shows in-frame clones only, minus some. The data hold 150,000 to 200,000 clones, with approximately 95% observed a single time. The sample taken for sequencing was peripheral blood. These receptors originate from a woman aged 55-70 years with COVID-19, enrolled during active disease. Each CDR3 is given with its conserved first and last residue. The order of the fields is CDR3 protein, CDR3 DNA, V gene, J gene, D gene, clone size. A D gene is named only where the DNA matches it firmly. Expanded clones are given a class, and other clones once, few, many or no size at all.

CASSPSNYGYTF,TGTGCCAGCAGCCCAAGCAACTATGGCTACACCTTC,TRBV7-9,TRBJ1-2,.,.
CASSIDLRGVRRGNQPQHF,TGTGCCAGTAGTATAGATCTTAGGGGTGTCCGCCGGGGCAATCAGCCCCAGCATTTT,TRBV19,TRBJ1-5,.,.
CASSEGQFSGNTIYF,TGTGCCAGCAGTGAAGGACAGTTCTCTGGAAACACCATATATTTT,TRBV6-1,TRBJ1-3,.,.
CASSLRGQGELFF,TGTGCCAGCAGCCTCAGGGGGCAGGGGGAGCTGTTTTTT,TRBV12-3/TRBV12-4,TRBJ2-2,TRBD1,.
CASGLGNSPLHF,TGTGCCAGCGGTCTGGGCAACTCACCCCTCCACTTT,TRBV2,TRBJ1-6,.,.
CASSYLRPDTGYTF,TGTGCCAGCAGTTACCTGCGCCCGGACACCGGCTACACCTTC,TRBV6-2/TRBV6-3,TRBJ1-2,.,once
CASSLGTSSSDTGELFF,TGCGCCAGCAGCTTAGGGACTAGCAGTTCGGACACCGGGGAGCTGTTTTTT,TRBV5-1,TRBJ2-2,TRBD2,.
CASSFGTNSYEQYF,TGTGCCAGTAGTTTCGGGACAAACTCCTACGAGCAGTACTTC,TRBV19,TRBJ2-7,.,.
CASSQRPGEQFF,TGCGCCAGCAGCCAACGTCCGGGTGAGCAGTTCTTC,TRBV4-3,TRBJ2-1,.,once
CASSPQGDQPQHF,TGTGCCAGCAGCCCCCAGGGGGATCAGCCCCAGCATTTT,TRBV7-9,TRBJ1-5,TRBD1,.
CASRLRAGGHEQYF,TGTGCCAGCAGATTAAGGGCAGGGGGCCACGAGCAGTACTTC,TRBV27,TRBJ2-7,TRBD1,.
CAWGVPRDGYTF,TGTGCCTGGGGTGTACCCAGGGATGGCTACACCTTC,TRBV30,TRBJ1-2,.,.
CASSIATTTHNEQFF,TGTGCCAGTAGTATTGCGACTACCACCCACAATGAGCAGTTCTTC,TRBV19,TRBJ2-1,.,.
CASSDAGSAEGGYTF,TGTGCCAGCAGTGACGCCGGGAGCGCTGAAGGTGGCTACACCTTC,TRBV2,TRBJ1-2,.,.
CASSPTTGQFNEKLFF,TGTGCCAGCAGCCCTACAACGGGACAGTTTAATGAAAAACTGTTTTTT,TRBV5-5,TRBJ1-4,TRBD1,.
CASSLESTGINEQFF,TGTGCCAGCAGCTTAGAATCGACAGGGATTAATGAGCAGTTCTTC,TRBV11-1,TRBJ2-1,TRBD1,.
CATSRASGGTDTQYF,TGTGCCACCAGTAGGGCTAGCGGGGGCACAGATACGCAGTATTTT,TRBV24-1,TRBJ2-3,TRBD2,once
CASSRGPGTQYF,TGTGCCAGCAGTAGAGGTCCAGGGACGCAGTATTTT,TRBV7-2,TRBJ2-3,.,.
CASSATTGASTEAFF,TGTGCCAGCAGCGCTACGACAGGGGCAAGCACTGAAGCTTTCTTT,TRBV5-4,TRBJ1-1,TRBD1,.
CASSEVLGRGTGELFF,TGTGCCAGCAGTGAAGTTTTGGGGCGGGGGACCGGGGAGCTGTTTTTT,TRBV6-1,TRBJ2-2,TRBD2,.
CASSLAGVRQRYEQYF,TGCGCCAGCAGCTTGGCCGGCGTTCGACAGCGCTACGAGCAGTACTTC,TRBV5-1,TRBJ2-7,.,.
CASSSDRDSPLHF,TGTGCCAGCAGTTCGGACAGGGATTCACCCCTCCACTTT,TRBV6-4,TRBJ1-6,TRBD1,.
CASMPGVNTEAFF,TGTGCCAGCATGCCAGGGGTGAACACTGAAGCTTTCTTT,TRBV2,TRBJ1-1,.,.
CASSLRGGYNEQFF,TGTGCCAGTAGCTTGCGGGGGGGCTACAATGAGCAGTTCTTC,TRBV19,TRBJ2-1,TRBD2,once
CASSLPGTTTGELFF,TGTGCCAGCAGCCTCCCCGGGACAACCACCGGGGAGCTGTTTTTT,TRBV14,TRBJ2-2,.,.
CANLLGLAGGQMNTQYF,TGTGCCAACCTGCTGGGACTAGCGGGGGGGCAGATGAATACGCAGTATTTT,TRBV7-6,TRBJ2-3,TRBD2,once
CATSRGTGDNQPQHF,TGTGCCACCAGCAGAGGGACAGGGGACAATCAGCCCCAGCATTTT,TRBV15,TRBJ1-5,TRBD1,.
CASSVSTNYGYTF,TGTGCCAGCAGCGTTAGTACTAACTATGGCTACACCTTC,TRBV9,TRBJ1-2,.,.
CASSNDRAEAFF,TGTGCCAGCAGCAATGACCGGGCTGAAGCTTTCTTT,TRBV11-1,TRBJ1-1,.,.
CASSIDRGREQYF,TGTGCCAGTAGTATAGACCGGGGTCGTGAGCAGTACTTC,TRBV19,TRBJ2-7,.,.
CASSRTGTGVDGGSGNTIYF,TGTGCCAGTAGTAGGACCGGGACAGGAGTGGATGGGGGCTCTGGAAACACCATATATTTT,TRBV19,TRBJ1-3,TRBD1,.
CSAYLGGHYGYTF,TGCAGCGCCTACCTGGGAGGACACTATGGCTACACCTTC,TRBV29-1,TRBJ1-2,.,once
CATSRDRLADTQYF,TGTGCCACCAGCAGGGACAGGCTGGCCGATACGCAGTATTTT,TRBV15,TRBJ2-3,TRBD1,.
CASRRRSGTGVEKLFF,TGTGCCAGCAGGCGGAGGTCCGGGACAGGTGTCGAAAAACTGTTTTTT,TRBV7-9,TRBJ1-4,TRBD1,.
CASSHRGRYTEAFF,TGTGCCAGCAGTCACAGGGGTAGGTACACTGAAGCTTTCTTT,TRBV6-5,TRBJ1-1,TRBD1,.
CASSVLSGGAVGELFF,TGTGCCAGCAGCGTCCTCAGCGGGGGGGCGGTTGGGGAGCTGTTTTTT,TRBV5-4,TRBJ2-2,TRBD2,.
CASSKSGQMNTEAFF,TGCGCCAGCAGCAAGTCAGGACAGATGAACACTGAAGCTTTCTTT,TRBV5-1,TRBJ1-1,.,once
CASSKAQGPFNEQFF,TGTGCCAGCAGCAAGGCACAGGGCCCTTTCAATGAGCAGTTCTTC,TRBV7-6,TRBJ2-1,.,.
CAISGGAGDAYNEQFF,TGTGCCATCAGTGGCGGGGCTGGGGACGCCTACAATGAGCAGTTCTTC,TRBV10-3,TRBJ2-1,.,.
CASSSHGGSGSPLHF,TGTGCCAGCAGCTCTCACGGGGGTTCAGGATCACCCCTCCACTTT,TRBV7-3,TRBJ1-6,.,.
CASSSMNTEAFF,TGTGCCAGCAGCTCAATGAACACTGAAGCTTTCTTT,TRBV5-6,TRBJ1-1,.,.
CASSNSGTLSYEQYF,TGTGCCAGCTCTAACAGCGGGACCCTATCTTACGAGCAGTACTTC,TRBV18,TRBJ2-7,TRBD2,.
CASSFGTDYGYTF,TGTGCCAGCAGCTTTGGGACAGACTATGGCTACACCTTC,TRBV12-3/TRBV12-4,TRBJ1-2,TRBD1,once
CASSVQGATEAFF,TGTGCCAGCAGTGTACAGGGGGCCACTGAAGCTTTCTTT,TRBV27,TRBJ1-1,TRBD1,.
CASSHGVGTDTQYF,TGTGCCAGCAGCCACGGGGTTGGCACAGATACGCAGTATTTT,TRBV3-1/TRBV3-2,TRBJ2-3,.,.
CASSSGRGRGYGYTF,TGTGCCAGCAGTAGCGGGAGGGGGAGAGGGTATGGCTACACCTTC,TRBV5-4,TRBJ1-2,.,.
CASSQTGSMNTEAFF,TGTGCCAGCAGCCAGACAGGGAGCATGAACACTGAAGCTTTCTTT,TRBV5-4,TRBJ1-1,TRBD1,.
CASSSRAAGYYEQYF,TGCGCCAGCAGCTCCCGGGCCGCGGGGTACTACGAGCAGTACTTC,TRBV4-1,TRBJ2-7,.,.
CASRIASNYGYTF,TGCGCCAGCAGAATCGCCAGTAACTATGGCTACACCTTC,TRBV5-1,TRBJ1-2,.,once
CASSQITSSSYNEQFF,TGTGCCAGCAGCCAAATAACAAGTTCGTCCTACAATGAGCAGTTCTTC,TRBV4-2,TRBJ2-1,.,.
CASGTMTGAFF,TGTGCTAGTGGGACTATGACGGGAGCTTTCTTT,TRBV12-5,TRBJ1-1,.,once
CSDNKAGVYGYTF,TGCAGCGACAACAAGGCGGGGGTCTATGGCTACACCTTC,TRBV29-1,TRBJ1-2,.,once
CATSRERRTGEGYTF,TGTGCCACCAGCAGAGAGAGAAGGACAGGGGAGGGCTACACCTTC,TRBV15,TRBJ1-2,TRBD1,.
CASSGGTGTPRETQYF,TGTGCCAGCAGTGGAGGGACAGGGACTCCTCGAGAGACCCAGTACTTC,TRBV25-1,TRBJ2-5,TRBD1,.
CASSDFSSGNTIYF,TGTGCCAGCAGCGACTTTAGCTCTGGAAACACCATATATTTT,TRBV7-9,TRBJ1-3,.,.
CASSLRGLDHEQYF,TGTGCCAGCAGCTTACGGGGGTTGGACCACGAGCAGTACTTC,TRBV11-2,TRBJ2-7,.,.